The 16 T cell receptor beta chains below all came from one sample that was sequenced in a study of CD8 T cells in ankylosing spondylitis. MiXCR was run by TCRdb on the 5' RACE reads, yielding one entry per CDR3 protein. The sample records a few hundred thousand distinct CDR3 sequences, roughly a tenth being singletons. Sequencing used blood, either unsorted or a sorted T cell fraction (not recorded which). Source of these receptors: a male donor with ankylosing spondylitis or in good health (not recorded which).

The chain recombines TRBV19 with TRBJ2-7, with D unresolved. The CDR3 extends over 13 amino acids. With 2 bases removed from V and 3 bases from J, the gap between germline ends came to 8 bases. Per germline, CDR1 LNHDA and CDR2 SQIVND (reference sequence). The CDR3 loop is CASSIKVDYEQYF. The CDR3 DNA reads TGTGCCAGTAGTATAAAAGTGGACTACGAGCAGTACTTC.

This clonotype was detected ten times or more. The chain is built from TRBV12-3 or TRBV12-4 and TRBJ1-2; no clear D gene. This CDR3 is 14 amino acids long. V was trimmed by 1 base and J by 0 bases, leaving 6 bases between them. CDR3 loop: CASSLDRSNYGYTF. Written as DNA, the CDR3 is TGTGCCAGCAGTTTAGACAGATCTAACTATGGCTACACCTTC.

This sequence joins TRBV29-1 and TRBJ1-4; D perhaps matches TRBD1 (6 bases). The V end lost 6 bases, the J end lost 4 bases, and 15 bases lay between the germline ends. CDR3 size: 14 residues. Germline CDR1 and CDR2: SQVTM and ANQGSEA. Here the CDR3 reads CSVMRGSGNEKLFF. The CDR3 DNA reads as TGCAGCGTCATGAGGGGGTCGGGTAATGAAAAACTGTTTTTT.

The V gene is TRBV2, the J gene TRBJ1-4, with TRBD1 as a possible D gene (6 bases). The V end lost 9 bases, the J end lost 8 bases, and 13 bases lay between the germline ends. The germline CDR1 and CDR2 sequences are SNHLY and FYNNEI. CDR3 length equals 12 residues. DNA for the CDR3: TGTGCCAGTCGGGGGGACAAGGAAAAACTGTTTTTT. Translating gives CASRGDKEKLFF.

This sequence joins TRBV28 and TRBJ2-7; 7 bases are shared with TRBD1. V lost 6 bases and J lost 2; bases outside the gene matches: 7. The CDR3 has 14 amino acids. From germline, CDR1 is MDHEN and CDR2 SYDVKM. The CDR3 loop reads CASRETGYAYEQYF. CDR3 nucleotide sequence: TGTGCCAGCAGGGAGACAGGGTACGCCTACGAGCAGTACTTC.

A single count supports this clonotype. A much larger clone lies a single base off, so this may be a read error. The rearrangement uses TRBV7-9 and TRBJ2-1, with TRBD2 matching 7 bases. Germline CDR1 and CDR2: SEHNR and FQNEAQ (reference sequence). The CDR3 has 16 amino acids. The V and J ends lost 5 bases and 6 bases, in that order; junction bases with no gene match: 13. CDR3 loop: CASSHVEAGDLNEQFF. CDR3 nucleotide sequence: TGTGCCAGCAGCCACGTCGAGGCGGGGGACCTCAATGAGCAGTTCTTC.

V gene TRBV3-1 combines with J gene TRBJ1-4; D is unresolved. The CDR3 has 14 amino acids. CDR1 and CDR2 (germline): LGHDT, YNNKEL (reference sequence). The germline V and J ends were trimmed by 3 bases and 4 bases, with 9 bases remaining between them. This CDR3 is CASSHGGYNEKLFF. The CDR3 nucleotides are TGTGCCAGCAGCCATGGAGGGTATAATGAAAAACTGTTTTTT.

The chain couples TRBV5-5 to TRBJ2-7; TRBD1 aligns across 10 bases. The CDR3 covers 17 residues. Germline assignment: CDR1 SGHKS and CDR2 YYEKEE (reference sequence). With V trimmed by 0 bases and J by 0 bases, 6 bases remained unmatched. The CDR3 bases are TGTGCCAGCAGCTTGGGGGGACAGGGGCAAAGCTCCTACGAGCAGTACTTC. This translates into CASSLGGQGQSSYEQYF.

This clonotype was counted at least ten times. This chain joins TRBV5-1 and TRBJ2-3, with D possibly TRBD2 on 6 matching bases. CDR1 is SGHRS, CDR2 YFSETQ, per germline. Trimming removed 0 bases from V and 2 bases from J, with 13 bases in between. The CDR3 sequence is 16 residues long. CDR3 in DNA: TGCGCCAGCAGCTTGGACGAACTAGCTCCCACAGATACGCAGTATTTT. Translated, it gives CASSLDELAPTDTQYF.

On this clonotype itself: This may be a read error: a much more frequent sequence differs by one nucleotide. V and J are TRBV7-3 and TRBJ2-2; D tentatively reads TRBD1 or TRBD2 (5 bases each). The CDR3 is 14 residues long. Germline CDR1 SGHTA, CDR2 FQGTGA. V gave up 5 bases and J gave up 7 bases, with 14 bases separating them. The CDR3 bases are TGTGCCAGCAGCGTGAGAGGGGATGTCGGGGAGCTGTTTTTT. Amino acids: CASSVRGDVGELFF.

The table lists this clonotype with many counts. The CDR3 is CASSVAGPNSYNSPLHF. The CDR3 nucleotides read TGTGCCAGCAGCGTAGCGGGACCGAACTCCTATAATTCACCCCTCCACTTT. The chain has TRBV9 and TRBJ1-6; D perhaps matches TRBD1 (5 bases). Germline values: CDR1 SGDLS, CDR2 YYNGEE. This CDR3 comprises 17 residues. The V end lost 0 bases, the J end lost 0 bases, and 10 bases lay between the germline ends. The whole variable domain, filled in from reference TRBV9 and TRBJ1-6, reads DSGVTQTPKHLITATGQRVTLRCSPRSGDLSVYWYQQSLDQGLQFLIQYYNGEERAKGNILERFSAQQFPDLHSELNLSSLELGDSALYFCASSVAGPNSYNSPLHFGNGTRLTVT.

CDR3 residues: CASMISNYGYTF. The CDR3, as DNA: TGTGCCAGCATGATTTCTAACTATGGCTACACCTTC. The chain links TRBV28 to TRBJ1-2; no clear D gene. Trimming left V 7 bases short and J 0 bases short, with 6 bases between. Germline CDR1 MDHEN, CDR2 SYDVKM. CDR3 size: 12 residues.

The CDR3: CASSPRDSPNQPQHF. CDR3 DNA sequence: TGTGCCAGCAGCCCCCGGGACAGCCCCAATCAGCCCCAGCATTTT. This chain joins TRBV3-1 and TRBJ1-5; TRBD1 matches 7 bases. The germline V gene has CDR1 LGHDT and CDR2 YNNKEL (reference sequence). The CDR3 length is 15 residues. V was pared by 4 bases and J by 3 bases, with 6 bases of the junction left unmatched.

This chain links TRBV12-3 or TRBV12-4 with TRBJ2-2, with D possibly TRBD2 on 6 matching bases. The V end lost 3 bases, the J end lost 5 bases, and 13 bases lay between the germline ends. This CDR3 has 15 residues. The CDR3 loop reads CASSLNAGRTGELFF. The CDR3 DNA is TGTGCCAGCAGTTTGAATGCGGGAAGAACCGGGGAGCTGTTTTTT.

This clonotype was observed many times. The chain employs TRBV5-1 and TRBJ2-1, with TRBD1 matching 10 bases. V lost 3 bases to trimming and J lost 5 bases; unmatched junction nucleotides: 2. The CDR3 extends over 14 amino acids. Germline CDR1 SGHRS, CDR2 YFSETQ. The DNA for the CDR3 is TGCGCCAGCAGCTCGGACAGGGGGGACAATGAGCAGTTCTTC. It codes for CASSSDRGDNEQFF.

This clonotype was recorded at least ten times. This chain joins TRBV10-3 and TRBJ2-7; 9 bases are a match to TRBD1. The length of the CDR3 is 16 residues. Germline loops: CDR1 ENHRY, CDR2 SYGVKD. Trimming cost V 6 bases and J 7 bases; bases outside gene matches: 16. The CDR3 here is CAIRRDPGTGYPEQYF. CDR3 DNA sequence: TGTGCCATCAGGAGAGATCCCGGGACAGGGTATCCGGAGCAGTACTTC.